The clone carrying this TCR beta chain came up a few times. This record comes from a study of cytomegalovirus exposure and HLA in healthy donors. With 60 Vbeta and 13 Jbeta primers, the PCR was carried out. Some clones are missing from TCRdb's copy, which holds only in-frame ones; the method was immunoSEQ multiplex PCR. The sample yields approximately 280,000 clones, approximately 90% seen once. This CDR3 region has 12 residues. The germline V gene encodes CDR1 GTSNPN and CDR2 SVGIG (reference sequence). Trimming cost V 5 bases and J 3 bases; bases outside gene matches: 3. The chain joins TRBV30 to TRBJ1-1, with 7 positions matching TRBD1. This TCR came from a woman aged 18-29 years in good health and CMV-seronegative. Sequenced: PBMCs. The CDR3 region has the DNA TGTGCCTGGGGAGACAGGGACACTGAAGCTTTCTTT. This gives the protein CAWGDRDTEAFF.